Listed below are T cell receptor beta chains from one sample, sequenced in a study of blood T cell repertoires in COVID-19. Libraries were prepared by immunoSEQ multiplex PCR; TCRdb keeps only in-frame clonotypes and omits some of them. The sample lists a few hundred thousand clones; more than 75% were seen once. The sample was PBMCs or T cells enriched from blood (not recorded which). All receptors derive from an older woman in a cohort exposed to, infected with or recovered from COVID-19 (not recorded which). Each CDR3 is given with its conserved first and last residue. A D gene is named only where the DNA matches it firmly. Clone size is not always given. Where it is, it says once, few, many or a class for expanded clones.

J gene: TRBJ2-1; V gene: TRBV7-2; D gene: .; clone size: .; CDR3 DNA: TGTGCCAGCAGCTTAGTCCTCCTAGCAGGAGACAATGAGCAGTTCTTC; CDR3 protein: CASSLVLLAGDNEQFF
J gene: TRBJ2-7; V gene: TRBV28; D gene: TRBD2; clone size: few; CDR3 DNA: TGTGCCAGCAGTTACCCCTTCGGTAGCGGGTACTACGAGCAGTACTTC; CDR3 protein: CASSYPFGSGYYEQYF
J gene: TRBJ1-6; V gene: TRBV5-1; D gene: .; clone size: .; CDR3 DNA: TGCGCCAGCAGCTTCACCCAGGGATGGGATTCACCCCTCCACTTT; CDR3 protein: CASSFTQGWDSPLHF
J gene: TRBJ2-1; V gene: TRBV6-5; D gene: TRBD2; clone size: few; CDR3 DNA: TGTGCCAGCGTCCGGAGCGGGAGGGGTAATGAGCAGTTCTTC; CDR3 protein: CASVRSGRGNEQFF
J gene: TRBJ1-5; V gene: TRBV7-2; D gene: .; clone size: .; CDR3 DNA: TGTGCCAGCAGCTTAGATTCAGGGGATAGCAATCAGCCCCAGCATTTT; CDR3 protein: CASSLDSGDSNQPQHF
J gene: TRBJ2-2; V gene: TRBV7-3; D gene: TRBD2; clone size: .; CDR3 DNA: TGTGCCAGCAGCTCCCCTAGCGGGAGCACTGGGGAGCTGTTTTTT; CDR3 protein: CASSSPSGSTGELFF
J gene: TRBJ2-7; V gene: TRBV4-2; D gene: TRBD1; clone size: .; CDR3 DNA: TGTGCCAGCAGCCAAACATCGGGGACAGGGGCCTACGAGCAGTACTTC; CDR3 protein: CASSQTSGTGAYEQYF
J gene: TRBJ2-5; V gene: TRBV5-1; D gene: TRBD1; clone size: .; CDR3 DNA: TGCGCCAGCAGCGTGGGGGCTGGACAGGGAAAAGAGACCCAGTACTTC; CDR3 protein: CASSVGAGQGKETQYF
J gene: TRBJ2-1; V gene: TRBV9; D gene: TRBD2; clone size: .; CDR3 DNA: TGTGCCAGCAGCGTATTTCAGGGCGGGAGAGCGGACAATGAGCAGTTCTTC; CDR3 protein: CASSVFQGGRADNEQFF
J gene: TRBJ2-3; V gene: TRBV5-1; D gene: .; clone size: .; CDR3 DNA: TGCGCCAGCAGCATAGACGGGAGCACAGATACGCAGTATTTT; CDR3 protein: CASSIDGSTDTQYF
J gene: TRBJ1-5; V gene: TRBV18; D gene: TRBD1; clone size: .; CDR3 DNA: TGTGCCAGCTCACCAGACAGGGTTGGCAATCAGCCCCAGCATTTT; CDR3 protein: CASSPDRVGNQPQHF
J gene: TRBJ2-5; V gene: TRBV7-9; D gene: TRBD2; clone size: once; CDR3 DNA: TGTGCCAGCAGCTTAGGAGTTCGCAGCGGGAGTTTGGAGACCCAGTACTTC; CDR3 protein: CASSLGVRSGSLETQYF
J gene: TRBJ2-5; V gene: TRBV5-1; D gene: .; clone size: .; CDR3 DNA: TGCGCCAGCAGCTTGGGACAGGCCCAAGAGACCCAGTACTTC; CDR3 protein: CASSLGQAQETQYF
J gene: TRBJ2-1; V gene: TRBV9; D gene: TRBD2; clone size: .; CDR3 DNA: TGTGCCAGCAGCTCCGGGACTAGCGGGGCGGGGGAGCAGTTCTTC; CDR3 protein: CASSSGTSGAGEQFF
J gene: TRBJ1-2; V gene: TRBV7-9; D gene: TRBD1; clone size: .; CDR3 DNA: TGTGCCAGCAGTACGGGACAGGGTTATGGCTACACCTTC; CDR3 protein: CASSTGQGYGYTF
J gene: TRBJ2-3; V gene: TRBV3-1/TRBV3-2; D gene: TRBD2; clone size: once; CDR3 DNA: TGTGCCAGCAGCCAAGAAAGACTAGCGGGAGGAAACACAGATACGCAGTATTTT; CDR3 protein: CASSQERLAGGNTDTQYF
J gene: TRBJ2-1; V gene: TRBV3-1/TRBV3-2; D gene: TRBD2; clone size: .; CDR3 DNA: TGTGCCAGCAGCCTTTATCAGACTAGCGGGGACCAGTTCTTC; CDR3 protein: CASSLYQTSGDQFF
J gene: TRBJ2-7; V gene: TRBV10-3; D gene: TRBD1; clone size: .; CDR3 DNA: TGTGCCATCAGTGAAGCGGGACAGGGAAACGAGCAGTACTTC; CDR3 protein: CAISEAGQGNEQYF
J gene: TRBJ2-2; V gene: TRBV20-1; D gene: .; clone size: .; CDR3 DNA: TGCAGTGCTAGTCTTAGGGGGACGGCCGGGGAGCTGTTTTTT; CDR3 protein: CSASLRGTAGELFF
J gene: TRBJ2-7; V gene: TRBV5-6; D gene: TRBD1; clone size: .; CDR3 DNA: TGTGCCAGCAGCCTGTCAGGACAGGCCTACGAGCAGTACTTC; CDR3 protein: CASSLSGQAYEQYF
J gene: TRBJ1-3; V gene: TRBV9; D gene: .; clone size: .; CDR3 DNA: TGTGCCAGCAGCGCCGGGACAACCCCCTCTGGAAACACCATATATTTT; CDR3 protein: CASSAGTTPSGNTIYF
J gene: TRBJ2-1; V gene: TRBV7-2; D gene: TRBD2; clone size: .; CDR3 DNA: TGTGCCAGCAGCTTAGCGTCGTCTAGCGGGTATGAGCAGTTCTTC; CDR3 protein: CASSLASSSGYEQFF
J gene: TRBJ2-7; V gene: TRBV6-5; D gene: .; clone size: few; CDR3 DNA: TGTGCCAGCAGTTATACCCGGCTAGCGAGGTCCTACGAGCAGTACTTC; CDR3 protein: CASSYTRLARSYEQYF
J gene: TRBJ2-1; V gene: TRBV27; D gene: TRBD1; clone size: .; CDR3 DNA: TGTGCCAGCCGTCCACTCCGACAGGGGGCCGATGAGCAGTTCTTC; CDR3 protein: CASRPLRQGADEQFF
J gene: TRBJ2-1; V gene: TRBV2; D gene: TRBD1; clone size: .; CDR3 DNA: TGTGCCAGCAGCCTGACAGGGGCCTACAATGAGCAGTTCTTC; CDR3 protein: CASSLTGAYNEQFF
J gene: TRBJ2-1; V gene: TRBV13; D gene: TRBD1; clone size: .; CDR3 DNA: TGTGCCAGCAGCCCTCCGGGACAGGCCGGCTATGAGCAGTTCTTC; CDR3 protein: CASSPPGQAGYEQFF
J gene: TRBJ1-5; V gene: TRBV6-4; D gene: TRBD1; clone size: once; CDR3 DNA: TGTGCCAGCAGTCCGGGACAGGGCTTCGGACAGCCCCAGCATTTT; CDR3 protein: CASSPGQGFGQPQHF
J gene: TRBJ2-7; V gene: TRBV6-6; D gene: TRBD2; clone size: few; CDR3 DNA: TGTGCCAGCAGTCCCCGGACTAGCGGGAGGGGGCCCTACGAGCAGTACTTC; CDR3 protein: CASSPRTSGRGPYEQYF
J gene: TRBJ2-3; V gene: TRBV13; D gene: TRBD1; clone size: .; CDR3 DNA: TGTGCCAGCAGCCCCGCAATAGGGGGCGGAAAAGATACGCAGTATTTT; CDR3 protein: CASSPAIGGGKDTQYF
J gene: TRBJ2-1; V gene: TRBV4-3; D gene: .; clone size: .; CDR3 DNA: TGCGCCAGCAGCCAAGAAGAGGGAGCACGGCAGTTCTTC; CDR3 protein: CASSQEEGARQFF
J gene: TRBJ1-4; V gene: TRBV6-1; D gene: TRBD1; clone size: .; CDR3 DNA: TGTGCCAGCAGTGTATCACCGACAGGGGGAGAGGAAAAACTGTTTTTT; CDR3 protein: CASSVSPTGGEEKLFF
J gene: TRBJ1-6; V gene: TRBV7-6; D gene: .; clone size: .; CDR3 DNA: TGTGCCAGCAGCTTATCAGGGGATGATTCACCCCTCCACTTT; CDR3 protein: CASSLSGDDSPLHF
J gene: TRBJ2-2; V gene: TRBV3-1/TRBV3-2; D gene: TRBD2; clone size: .; CDR3 DNA: TGTGCCAGCAGCCAAGATTGGCTAGCGGGAGTTACCGGGGAGCTGTTTTTT; CDR3 protein: CASSQDWLAGVTGELFF
J gene: TRBJ2-7; V gene: TRBV4-3; D gene: .; clone size: few; CDR3 DNA: TGCGCCAGCAGCCAAGATTCAGGGGCTTCAATCAGGTACTTC; CDR3 protein: CASSQDSGASIRYF
J gene: TRBJ2-7; V gene: TRBV6-5; D gene: TRBD1; clone size: .; CDR3 DNA: TGTGCCAGCGGAAGGACAGGGTCCTCCTACGAGCAGTACTTC; CDR3 protein: CASGRTGSSYEQYF
J gene: TRBJ2-5; V gene: TRBV21-1; D gene: .; clone size: .; CDR3 DNA: TGTGCCAGCAGCAAAGGTGTAGCGGGAGATCAAGAGACCCAGTACTTC; CDR3 protein: CASSKGVAGDQETQYF
J gene: TRBJ2-6; V gene: TRBV10-3; D gene: .; clone size: few; CDR3 DNA: TGTGCCATCAGTGAGTCACCGGGATTCTCTGGGGCCAACGTCCTGACTTTC; CDR3 protein: CAISESPGFSGANVLTF
J gene: TRBJ2-3; V gene: TRBV7-8; D gene: .; clone size: .; CDR3 DNA: TGTGCCAGCAGCTATAGCATACCCGGGGATACGCAGTATTTT; CDR3 protein: CASSYSIPGDTQYF
J gene: TRBJ2-7; V gene: TRBV28; D gene: .; clone size: .; CDR3 DNA: TGTGCCAGCAGTTACCCCAGGACCTACGAGCAGTACTTC; CDR3 protein: CASSYPRTYEQYF
J gene: TRBJ2-7; V gene: TRBV27; D gene: TRBD1; clone size: .; CDR3 DNA: TGTGCCAGCGGGACCGGGACAGGGGGCTTCGAGCAGTACTTC; CDR3 protein: CASGTGTGGFEQYF